This TCR beta chain was found in a study of cytomegalovirus exposure and HLA in healthy donors. Study-level results: Roughly uniform depth of sequencing across donors was assumed in presence/absence analyses.

The germline gives CDR1 SGHAT, CDR2 FQNNGV. Losses at the gene ends were 1 base for V and 4 bases for J; bases not matched to a gene: 3. This CDR3 comprises 15 residues. The PCR made use of 60 Vbeta and 13 Jbeta primers. The protocol was immunoSEQ multiplex PCR, while the TCRdb copy is restricted to in-frame clones and leaves out a portion. The sample holds 85,000 to 90,000 clones, about three quarters seen once. The table lists this clone with a few counts. Its matching antigen is unknown. The sample carries other DNA sequences with the same CDR3. The rearrangement joins TRBV11-2 to TRBJ1-4; 7 positions match TRBD1. This receptor was identified in a man younger than 40 in good health and CMV-seropositive. The source material was PBMCs. The CDR3 sequence: CASSLGDRDNEKLFF. CDR3 DNA sequence: TGTGCCAGCAGCTTAGGAGACAGGGATAATGAAAAACTGTTTTTT.